This TCR beta chain was recovered during a study of blood T cell repertoires in COVID-19. Study overall: Spain, Italy and the United States supplied samples that represented acute and convalescent COVID-19.

J lost 5 bases, V lost 4 bases, and 8 bases had no gene match. The germline CDR1 and CDR2 sequences are SGHRS and YFSETQ. This CDR3 has 15 residues. In the original workflow: Reference gene primers were amplified, and this amplification served to estimate nucleated cell counts. The method was immunoSEQ multiplex PCR; TCRdb's version includes in-frame clones alone and lacks a portion of them. The V and J calls and clone size are taken from that table; D and trimming were inferred from the DNA. The table records about 210,000 clones, over 75% of them present only once. The chain recombines TRBV5-1 with TRBJ2-1; 8 bases are shared with TRBD2. Sequencing was done on a sample of peripheral blood. The clonotype comes from a woman aged 40 to 50 with acute or convalescent COVID-19. The CDR3 reads CASSGIAGTHNEQFF. CDR3 nucleotide sequence: TGCGCCAGCAGCGGGATAGCGGGGACCCACAATGAGCAGTTCTTC.